The source of this T cell receptor beta chain is a study of STAT5B mutations in CD4+ large granular lymphocyte leukemia. Study background: Healthy donors showed HLA-associated enrichment of the CDR3 'QG' motif.

Of note for this clone: Antigen unknown.

Whole-study results and caveats: Less than 30% of private leukemic clonotypes occurred rarely in other patients' non-leukemic repertoires.

The CDR3 covers 14 residues. Germline assignment: CDR1 SGHDT and CDR2 YYEEEE. Trimming removed 5 bases from V and 3 bases from J, with 15 bases in between. The repertoire was sequenced with immunoSEQ multiplex PCR; TCRdb's copy has only in-frame clones and lacks some. This table has 30,000 to 40,000 clones, roughly 76% appearing once. This chain links TRBV5-6 with TRBJ2-7, with TRBD1 as a possible D gene (5 bases). The clonotype comes from a human donor in good health. Sequenced: CD4+ T cells from blood buffy coats. CDR3 amino acids: CASRSTVTDYEQYF. The CDR3 DNA sequence: TGTGCCAGCAGGTCGACAGTAACCGACTACGAGCAGTACTTC.